This T cell receptor (beta chain) came from a study of shared clonotypes between healthy human individuals. Study context: CD4 naive and memory got three plates each, CD8 naive two, CD8 memory one. Study-level findings and limits: Naive subsets generally exceeded memory subsets in estimated richness. Sequencing depth was expected to influence donor clonotype sharing.

Germline V lookup: CDR1 MDHEN, CDR2 SYDVKM. V trimming: 5 bases; J trimming: 2 bases; junction bases outside the gene matches: 6. This CDR3 has 14 residues. Libraries were prepared by immunoSEQ multiplex PCR; TCRdb keeps only in-frame clonotypes and omits some of them. There are around 2.5 million clones in the sample; 90% to 95% occur only once, and 0.36% lies in the top ten. There were no recent acute infections or vaccinations among the donors, who were healthy HIV-negative adults. Of note for this clone: Its antigen is not identified.

V is TRBV28 and J is TRBJ2-7; TRBD1 matches 7 bases. Sequenced: naive CD4+ T cells from PBMCs. Subset of the sample: CD45RA+ positively selected. The TCR originated in a man aged 18 to 35 in good health. Some clones in this sample may be carry-over from other donors' samples. CDR3 DNA sequence: TGTGCCAGCAGTATATCCGACAGGGCCTACGAGCAGTACTTC. It is translated as CASSISDRAYEQYF.